Each of the 12 T cell receptor beta chains below was sequenced from the same sample in a study of blood T cell repertoires in COVID-19. The assay was immunoSEQ multiplex PCR, and TCRdb's table has in-frame clones only and misses some. The table includes over 200,000 clones, roughly 90% detected once. The sequencing sample was made of peripheral blood. These receptors came from a woman aged 60-70 years with acute or convalescent COVID-19.

This clone was recorded once. The chain links TRBV7-9 to TRBJ2-7; TRBD1 matches 7 bases. Looked up from germline, CDR1 is SEHNR and CDR2 is FQNEAQ (reference sequence). J lost 0 bases, V lost 8 bases, and 10 bases had no gene match. This CDR3 region has 15 residues. CDR3 region: CASGRLRDSSYEQYF. The DNA of the CDR3 is TGTGCCAGCGGACGGCTCCGGGACAGCTCCTACGAGCAGTACTTC.

This chain connects TRBV10-1 to TRBJ2-2; D may be TRBD1 (5 bases). The CDR3 covers 15 residues. CDR1 is WNHNN, CDR2 SYGVQD, per germline (reference sequence). Trimming pared 3 bases from V and 3 bases from J, leaving 11 bases between. The CDR3, as DNA: TGCGCCAGCAGTGAATTTTCAGGGTACACCGGGGAGCTGTTTTTT. This gives the protein CASSEFSGYTGELFF.

The V gene is TRBV6-2 or TRBV6-3, the J gene TRBJ1-4, with unresolved D. Trimming took off 6 bases at V and 4 bases at J, with 12 bases between the two ends. The V gene's germline CDR1 is MNHEY and CDR2 SVGEGT. This CDR3 comprises 14 residues. CDR3 amino acids: CASSRDGNNEKLFF. The CDR3 DNA reads TGTGCCAGCAGCCGAGACGGGAATAATGAAAAACTGTTTTTT.

This chain uses TRBV5-1 with TRBJ2-1; 7 positions match TRBD2. The CDR3 runs 14 residues. The germline CDR1 and CDR2 sequences are SGHRS and YFSETQ. The ends lost 4 bases at V and 2 bases at J; junction bases unmatched: 3. This CDR3 is CASSILATYNEQFF. The CDR3 DNA sequence: TGCGCCAGCAGCATACTAGCGACCTACAATGAGCAGTTCTTC.

This chain links TRBV28 with TRBJ1-2; 7 bases map to TRBD1. CDR1 and CDR2 from the germline V gene are MDHEN and SYDVKM. This CDR3 has 13 residues. The V segment lost 6 bases and the J segment 4 bases; nucleotides outside the gene matches: 5. The CDR3 spells CASRSTGAYGYTF. Here the CDR3 DNA reads TGTGCCAGCAGGTCAACAGGGGCCTATGGCTACACCTTC.

The V gene is TRBV5-4, the J gene TRBJ2-3; the match to TRBD2 covers 8 bases. Germline CDR1 is SGHNT and CDR2 is YYREEE (reference sequence). CDR3 length equals 17 residues. Trimming cost V 1 base and J 5 bases; bases outside gene matches: 12. CDR3 in amino acids: CASSLRRLASVRDTQYF. The CDR3, as DNA: TGTGCCAGCAGCTTGCGCAGACTAGCGAGCGTAAGAGATACGCAGTATTTT.

The chain employs TRBV4-1 and TRBJ1-2; 8 bases agree with TRBD1. This CDR3 has 14 amino acids. Germline-derived CDR1 and CDR2 are MGHRA and YSYEKL. Trimming took 2 bases from V and 6 from J; bases not matched to a gene: 5. The CDR3 nucleotides read TGCGCCAGCAGCCAAAGGACAGGGACGGATGGCTACACCTTC. It specifies CASSQRTGTDGYTF.

The chain carries TRBV4-2 and TRBJ1-4; D remains unclear. Per germline, CDR1 LGHNA and CDR2 YNFKEQ. The CDR3 runs to 16 residues. The ends were cut back, 3 bases at V and 0 bases at J, with 11 bases in the middle. CDR3 DNA sequence: TGTGCCAGCAGCCAGGCTTCAGAAACAACTAATGAAAAACTGTTTTTT. Translating it yields CASSQASETTNEKLFF.

This clone was observed a few times. J is TRBJ2-7 and V is TRBV11-2; 9 nucleotides match TRBD1. Germline loops: CDR1 SGHAT, CDR2 FQNNGV. There are 15 residues in the CDR3. After removal of 1 base from V and 3 bases from J, the junction contained 4 bases not matched to a gene. CDR3 in amino acids: CASSLVDRGDYEQYF. Here the CDR3 DNA reads TGTGCCAGCAGCTTAGTGGACAGGGGAGACTACGAGCAGTACTTC. Drawing the rest from reference TRBV11-2 and TRBJ2-7, the complete variable domain is EAGVAQSPRYKIIEKRQSVAFWCNPISGHATLYWYQQILGQGPKLLIQFQNNGVVDDSQLPKDRFSAERLKGVDSTLKIQPAKLEDSAVYLCASSLVDRGDYEQYFGPGTRLTVT.

This chain joins TRBV19 and TRBJ1-5, with a tentative D call TRBD1 (6 bases). V lost 4 bases and J 6 bases, leaving 13 bases between the germline ends. The CDR3 is 14 residues long. Germline V CDR1 and CDR2: LNHDA, SQIVND (reference sequence). The CDR3 sequence: CASSKQGLGQPQHF. As DNA, the CDR3 is TGTGCCAGTAGTAAGCAGGGGCTCGGTCAGCCCCAGCATTTT.

V gene TRBV5-8 combines with J gene TRBJ2-5; the D is unclear. Trimming removed 1 base at V and 5 bases at J, with 18 bases between. The germline V gene encodes CDR1 SGHTS and CDR2 YDEGEE. The CDR3 extends over 16 amino acids. CDR3 in amino acids: CASSLLVGPIVETQYF. The CDR3 coding sequence is TGTGCCAGCAGCTTGCTAGTTGGTCCGATAGTGGAGACCCAGTACTTC.

The rearrangement uses TRBV4-2 and TRBJ2-1; 10 nucleotides line up with TRBD1. The CDR3 contains 15 residues. The germline CDR1 and CDR2 sequences are LGHNA and YNFKEQ. Trimming removed 4 bases from V and 7 bases from J; junction bases left unmatched: 7. The CDR3 region has the DNA TGTGCCAGCAGCCGGGGGACAGGGGAACGTAATGAGCAGTTCTTC. Residues: CASSRGTGERNEQFF.